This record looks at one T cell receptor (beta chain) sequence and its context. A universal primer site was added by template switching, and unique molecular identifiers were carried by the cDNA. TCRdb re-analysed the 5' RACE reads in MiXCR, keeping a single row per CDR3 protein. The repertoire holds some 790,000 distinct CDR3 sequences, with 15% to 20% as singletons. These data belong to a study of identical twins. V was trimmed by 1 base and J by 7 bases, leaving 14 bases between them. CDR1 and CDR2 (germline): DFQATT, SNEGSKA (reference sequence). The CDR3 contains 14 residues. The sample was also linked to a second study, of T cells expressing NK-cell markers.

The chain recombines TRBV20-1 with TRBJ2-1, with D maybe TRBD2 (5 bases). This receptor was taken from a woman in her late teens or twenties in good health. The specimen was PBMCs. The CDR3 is CSARGGAVGNEQFF. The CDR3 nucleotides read TGCAGTGCTAGAGGAGGAGCGGTCGGGAATGAGCAGTTCTTC.